This T cell receptor beta chain was captured in a study of shared clonotypes between healthy human individuals. Healthy HIV-negative adults without recent acute infections or vaccinations served as donors. Deep-level assay runs were performed. PCR replicates performed on unsorted PBMC used approximately 300 ng DNA, 25,000 to 35,000 T cell genomes. What was sequenced on ten immunoSEQ deep assay plates was unsorted PBMC DNA. Sequenced by immunoSEQ multiplex PCR; TCRdb stores in-frame clones only, minus some. There are some 480,000 clones in the sample; around three quarters occur only once, and 12% lies in the top ten. The CDR3 contains 13 residues. V was cut by 2 bases and J by 1 base, with 5 bases left in between. Germline lookup yields CDR1 MNHEY and CDR2 SVGAGI.

The rearrangement joins TRBV6-5 to TRBJ1-1; D is unclear. This TCR was sampled from a woman aged 40 to 50 in good health. Some clones in this sample may be carry-over from other donors' samples. The sequenced material came from PBMCs. CDR3: CASSYRPNTEAFF. CDR3 coding DNA: TGTGCCAGCAGTTACCGGCCGAACACTGAAGCTTTCTTT.